This TCR beta chain was retrieved from a study of identical twins. Study conclusions and caveats: Analyses of zero insertions could, in part, be confounded by invariant MAIT and iNKT cells. Beta out-of-frame sequences showed weaker excess sharing between twins. Memory repertoires showed no such pattern, whereas abundant cord blood beta clonotypes carried fewer insertions.

Healthy Caucasian individuals made up all the donors. With respect to this clonotype: The antigen is unknown.

Trimming shortened V by 6 bases and J by 4 bases, and 10 bases separated the two germline ends. This CDR3 contains 13 residues. CDR1 and CDR2 from the germline V gene are MDHEN and SYDVKM. MiXCR, run by TCRdb on the 5' RACE reads, gives a single entry per CDR3 protein. This sample yields approximately 470,000 distinct CDR3 sequences, of which 13% to 15% are seen a single time; about 0.53% belongs to the top ten. These data also featured in a second study, about yellow fever vaccine responses in identical twins.

This rearrangement joins TRBV28 to TRBJ2-1; D perhaps matches TRBD1 (5 bases). The sample comprised CD4+ T cells sorted from blood. The receptor was isolated from a young woman in good health. CDR3 DNA sequence: TGTGCCAGCAGGGGGCCTACTTACAATGAGCAGTTCTTC. Its translation: CASRGPTYNEQFF.